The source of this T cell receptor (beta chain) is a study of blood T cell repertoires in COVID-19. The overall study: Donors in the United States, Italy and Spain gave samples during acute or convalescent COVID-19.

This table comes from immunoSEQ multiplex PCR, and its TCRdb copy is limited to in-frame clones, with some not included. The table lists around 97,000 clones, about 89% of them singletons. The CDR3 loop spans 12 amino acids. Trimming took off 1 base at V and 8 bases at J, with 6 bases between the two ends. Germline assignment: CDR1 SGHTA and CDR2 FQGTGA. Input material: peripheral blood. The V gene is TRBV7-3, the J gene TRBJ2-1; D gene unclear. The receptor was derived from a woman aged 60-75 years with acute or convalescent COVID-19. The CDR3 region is CASSLNRDEQFF. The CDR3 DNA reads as TGTGCCAGCAGCTTAAATCGAGATGAGCAGTTCTTC.